This TCR beta chain was profiled in a study of Ad26.COV2.S vaccination and SARS-CoV-2 variants. Study-level results: The study found higher spike-specific TCR breadth in vaccine than placebo recipients. It was found that vaccine and placebo recipients had similar non-spike TCR breadth.

As concerns this clone: Antigen unknown.

As for treatment: roughly 19 received Ad26.COV2.S at low or high dose, single or two shots; about 5 received placebo; per-sample allocation not given. Samples came from day 63 after the first vaccine or placebo injection. V lost 7 bases to trimming and J lost 5 bases; unmatched junction nucleotides: 4. The length of the CDR3 is 12 residues. Germline V gene sequence: CDR1 SGHRS, CDR2 YFSETQ. The method was immunoSEQ multiplex PCR; TCRdb's version includes in-frame clones alone and lacks a portion of them. The sample yields hundreds of thousands of clones, 80% to 90% seen once. This clonotype was sampled from a person between 18 and 59 years old who received the Ad26.COV2.S COVID-19 vaccine or a placebo. The chain joins TRBV5-1 to TRBJ2-5; 8 bases are a match to TRBD2. This material consisted of peripheral blood, taken in a trial of Ad26.COV2.S vaccine versus placebo. The CDR3 DNA follows: TGCGCCAGCGGGACTAGTCAGGAGACCCAGTACTTC. Its protein is CASGTSQETQYF.